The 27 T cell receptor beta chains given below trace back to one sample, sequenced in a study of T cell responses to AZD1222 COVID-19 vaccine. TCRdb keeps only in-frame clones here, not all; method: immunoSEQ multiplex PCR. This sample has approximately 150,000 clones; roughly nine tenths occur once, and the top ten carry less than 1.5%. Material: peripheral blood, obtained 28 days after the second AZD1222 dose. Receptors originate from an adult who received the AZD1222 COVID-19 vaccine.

The CDR3 loop reads CASSANRGGELFF. CDR3 DNA sequence: TGTGCCAGCAGCGCAAACAGGGGTGGGGAGCTGTTTTTT. J is TRBJ2-2 and V is TRBV7-2; 7 bases match TRBD1. The germline V gene has CDR1 SGHTA and CDR2 FQGNSA. The CDR3 length is 13 residues. Trimming removed 5 bases from V and 8 bases from J; junction bases left unmatched: 5.

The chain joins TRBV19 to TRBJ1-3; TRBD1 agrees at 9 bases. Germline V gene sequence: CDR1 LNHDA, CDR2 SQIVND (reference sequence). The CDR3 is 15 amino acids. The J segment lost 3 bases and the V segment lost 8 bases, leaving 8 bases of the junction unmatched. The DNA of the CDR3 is TGTGCCAGTCACACAGGGGGCGCATTTGGAAACACCATATATTTT. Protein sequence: CASHTGGAFGNTIYF.

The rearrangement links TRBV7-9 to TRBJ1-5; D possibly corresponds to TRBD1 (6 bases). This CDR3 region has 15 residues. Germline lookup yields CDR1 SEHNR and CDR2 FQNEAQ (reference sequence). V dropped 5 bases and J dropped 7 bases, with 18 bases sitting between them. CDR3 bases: TGTGCCAGCAGCCGCGTAGGGGGGGGTGGACAGCCCCAGCATTTT. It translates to CASSRVGGGGQPQHF.

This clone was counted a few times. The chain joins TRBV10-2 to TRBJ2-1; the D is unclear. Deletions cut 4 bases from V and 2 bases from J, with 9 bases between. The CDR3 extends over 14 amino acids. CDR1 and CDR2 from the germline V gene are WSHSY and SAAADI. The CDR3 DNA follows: TGCGCCAGCAGTGTGGGTACGACCTACAATGAGCAGTTCTTC. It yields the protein CASSVGTTYNEQFF.

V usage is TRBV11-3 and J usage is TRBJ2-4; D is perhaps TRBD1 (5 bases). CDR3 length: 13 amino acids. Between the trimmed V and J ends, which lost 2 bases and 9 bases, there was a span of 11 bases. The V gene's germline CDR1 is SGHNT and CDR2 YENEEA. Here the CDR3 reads CASSLTNQGIQYF. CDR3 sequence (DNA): TGTGCCAGCAGCTTAACCAACCAGGGCATTCAGTACTTC. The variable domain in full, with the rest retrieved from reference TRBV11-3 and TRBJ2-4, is EAGVVQSPRYKIIEKKQPVAFWCNPISGHNTLYWYLQNLGQGPELLIRYENEEAVDDSQLPKDRFSAERLKGVDSTLKIQPAELGDSAVYLCASSLTNQGIQYFGAGTRLSVL.

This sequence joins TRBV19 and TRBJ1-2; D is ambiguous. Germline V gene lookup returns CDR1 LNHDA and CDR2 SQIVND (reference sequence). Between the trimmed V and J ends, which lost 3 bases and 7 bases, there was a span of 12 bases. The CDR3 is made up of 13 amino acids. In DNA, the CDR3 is TGTGCCAGTAGTATTTGGAGGGCTCCTGGCTACACCTTC. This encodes CASSIWRAPGYTF.

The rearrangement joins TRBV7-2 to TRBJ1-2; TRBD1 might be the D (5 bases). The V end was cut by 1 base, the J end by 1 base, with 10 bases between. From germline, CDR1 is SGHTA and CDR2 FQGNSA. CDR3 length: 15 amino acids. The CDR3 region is CASSLGIQDNYGYTF. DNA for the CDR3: TGTGCCAGCAGCTTAGGTATACAGGATAACTATGGCTACACCTTC.

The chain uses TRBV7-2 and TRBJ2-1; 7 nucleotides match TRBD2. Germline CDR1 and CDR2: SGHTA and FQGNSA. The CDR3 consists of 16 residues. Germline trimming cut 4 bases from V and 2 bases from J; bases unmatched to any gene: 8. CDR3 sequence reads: CASSSVGLLPYNEQFF. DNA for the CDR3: TGTGCCAGCAGCTCCGTGGGACTACTCCCCTACAATGAGCAGTTCTTC.

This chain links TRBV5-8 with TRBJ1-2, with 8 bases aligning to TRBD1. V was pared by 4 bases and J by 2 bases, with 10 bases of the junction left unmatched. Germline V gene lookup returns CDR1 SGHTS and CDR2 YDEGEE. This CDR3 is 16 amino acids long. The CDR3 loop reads CASSLPLGTGNYGYTF. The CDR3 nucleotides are TGTGCCAGCAGCCTCCCCTTGGGGACAGGCAACTATGGCTACACCTTC.

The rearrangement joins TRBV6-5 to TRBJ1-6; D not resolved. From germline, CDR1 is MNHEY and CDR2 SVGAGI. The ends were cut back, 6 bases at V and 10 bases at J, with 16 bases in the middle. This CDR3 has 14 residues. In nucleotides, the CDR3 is TGTGCCAGCAGCCGACCGGAACCGGGGTCACCCCTCCACTTT. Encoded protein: CASSRPEPGSPLHF.

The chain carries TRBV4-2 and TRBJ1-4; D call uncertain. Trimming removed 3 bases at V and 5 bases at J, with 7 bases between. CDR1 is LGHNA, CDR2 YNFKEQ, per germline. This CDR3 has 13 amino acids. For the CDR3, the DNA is TGTGCCAGCAGCCATGTCCTAAATGAAAAACTGTTTTTT. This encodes CASSHVLNEKLFF.

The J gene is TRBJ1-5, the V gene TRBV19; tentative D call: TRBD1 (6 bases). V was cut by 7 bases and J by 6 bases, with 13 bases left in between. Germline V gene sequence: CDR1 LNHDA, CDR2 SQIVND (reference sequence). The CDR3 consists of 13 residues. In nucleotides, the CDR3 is TGTGCCAGTACCGCGATAGGGGGTCAGCCCCAGCATTTT. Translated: CASTAIGGQPQHF.

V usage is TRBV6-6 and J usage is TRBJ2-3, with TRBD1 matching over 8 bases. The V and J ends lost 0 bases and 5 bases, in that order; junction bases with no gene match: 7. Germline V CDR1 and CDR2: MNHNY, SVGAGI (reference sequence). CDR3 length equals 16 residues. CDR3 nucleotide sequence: TGTGCCAGCAGTTACTCGCGGATAGGGACAGGAGATACGCAGTATTTT. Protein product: CASSYSRIGTGDTQYF.

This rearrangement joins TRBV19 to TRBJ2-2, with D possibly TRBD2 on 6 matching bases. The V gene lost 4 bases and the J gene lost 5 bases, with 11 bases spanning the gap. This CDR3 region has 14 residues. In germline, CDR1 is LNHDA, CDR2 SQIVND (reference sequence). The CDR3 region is CASSTQSGTGELFF. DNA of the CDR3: TGTGCCAGTAGTACCCAAAGCGGGACCGGGGAGCTGTTTTTT. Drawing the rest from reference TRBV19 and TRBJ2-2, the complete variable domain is DGGITQSPKYLFRKEGQNVTLSCEQNLNHDAMYWYRQDPGQGLRLIYYSQIVNDFQKGDIAEGYSVSREKKESFPLTVTSAQKNPTAFYLCASSTQSGTGELFFGEGSRLTVL.

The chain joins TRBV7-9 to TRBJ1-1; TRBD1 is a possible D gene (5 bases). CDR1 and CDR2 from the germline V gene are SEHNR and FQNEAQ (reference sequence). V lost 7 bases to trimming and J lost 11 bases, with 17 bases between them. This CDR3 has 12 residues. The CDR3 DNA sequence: TGTGCCAGCATTCCCGGACAAGTCTGGGCTTTCTTT. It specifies CASIPGQVWAFF. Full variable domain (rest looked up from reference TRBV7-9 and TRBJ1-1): DTGVSQNPRHKITKRGQNVTFRCDPISEHNRLYWYRQTLGQGPEFLTYFQNEAQLEKSRLLSDRFSAERPKGSFSTLEIQRTEQGDSAMYLCASIPGQVWAFFGQGTRLTVV.

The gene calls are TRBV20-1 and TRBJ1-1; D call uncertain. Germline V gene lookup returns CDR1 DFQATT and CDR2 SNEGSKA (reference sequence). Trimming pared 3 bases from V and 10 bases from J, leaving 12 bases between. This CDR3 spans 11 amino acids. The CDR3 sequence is CSASFEQRAFF. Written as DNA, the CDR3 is TGCAGTGCTAGTTTTGAACAAAGAGCTTTCTTT.

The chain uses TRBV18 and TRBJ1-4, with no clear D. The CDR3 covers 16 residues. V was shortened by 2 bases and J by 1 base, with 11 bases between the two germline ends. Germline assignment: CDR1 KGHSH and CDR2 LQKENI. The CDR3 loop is CASSPEASLTNEKLFF. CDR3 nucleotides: TGTGCCAGCTCACCAGAGGCGTCTCTAACTAATGAAAAACTGTTTTTT. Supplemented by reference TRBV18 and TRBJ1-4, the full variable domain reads NAGVMQNPRHLVRRRGQEARLRCSPMKGHSHVYWYRQLPEEGLKFMVYLQKENIIDESGMPKERFSAEFPKEGPSILRIQQVVRGDSAAYFCASSPEASLTNEKLFFGSGTQLSVL.

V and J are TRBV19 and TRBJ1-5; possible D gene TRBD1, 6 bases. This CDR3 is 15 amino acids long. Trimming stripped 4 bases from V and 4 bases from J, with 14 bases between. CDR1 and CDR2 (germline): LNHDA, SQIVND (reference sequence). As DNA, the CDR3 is TGTGCCAGTAGTACCCTTGGACAGACTAATCAGCCCCAGCATTTT. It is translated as CASSTLGQTNQPQHF.

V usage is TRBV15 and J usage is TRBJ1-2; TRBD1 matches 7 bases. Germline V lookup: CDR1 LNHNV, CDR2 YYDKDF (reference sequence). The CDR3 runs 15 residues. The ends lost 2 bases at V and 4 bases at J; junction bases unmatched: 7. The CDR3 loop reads CATSRRQGSAYGYTF. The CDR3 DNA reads TGTGCCACCAGCAGACGACAGGGATCTGCCTATGGCTACACCTTC.

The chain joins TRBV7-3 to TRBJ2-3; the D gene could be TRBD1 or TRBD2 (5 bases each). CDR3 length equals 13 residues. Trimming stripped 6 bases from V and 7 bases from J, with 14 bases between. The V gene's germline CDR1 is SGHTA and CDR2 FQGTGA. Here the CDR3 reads CASSSAGANTQYF. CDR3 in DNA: TGTGCCAGCAGTTCGGCCGGGGCGAATACGCAGTATTTT.

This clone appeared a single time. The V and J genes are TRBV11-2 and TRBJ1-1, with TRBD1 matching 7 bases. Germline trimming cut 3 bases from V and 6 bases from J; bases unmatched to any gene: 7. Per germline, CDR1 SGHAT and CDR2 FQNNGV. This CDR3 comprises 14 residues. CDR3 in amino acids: CASSFNRGGAEAFF. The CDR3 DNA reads TGTGCCAGCAGCTTTAACAGGGGTGGGGCTGAAGCTTTCTTT. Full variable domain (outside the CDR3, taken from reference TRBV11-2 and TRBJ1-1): EAGVAQSPRYKIIEKRQSVAFWCNPISGHATLYWYQQILGQGPKLLIQFQNNGVVDDSQLPKDRFSAERLKGVDSTLKIQPAKLEDSAVYLCASSFNRGGAEAFFGQGTRLTVV.

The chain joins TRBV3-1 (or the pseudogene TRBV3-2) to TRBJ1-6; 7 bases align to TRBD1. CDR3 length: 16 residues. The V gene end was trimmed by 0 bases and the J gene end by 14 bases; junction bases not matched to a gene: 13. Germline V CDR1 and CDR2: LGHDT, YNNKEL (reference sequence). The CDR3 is CASSQESGTALIALHF. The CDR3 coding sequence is TGTGCCAGCAGCCAAGAGTCCGGGACAGCCCTAATCGCCCTCCACTTT.

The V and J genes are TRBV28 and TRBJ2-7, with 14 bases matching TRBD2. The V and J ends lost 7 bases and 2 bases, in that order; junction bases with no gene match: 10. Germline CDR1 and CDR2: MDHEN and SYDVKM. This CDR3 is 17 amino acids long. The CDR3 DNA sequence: TGTGCCAGCACGACTAGCGGGAGGGCCTCCCCCGCCTACGAGCAGTACTTC. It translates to CASTTSGRASPAYEQYF.

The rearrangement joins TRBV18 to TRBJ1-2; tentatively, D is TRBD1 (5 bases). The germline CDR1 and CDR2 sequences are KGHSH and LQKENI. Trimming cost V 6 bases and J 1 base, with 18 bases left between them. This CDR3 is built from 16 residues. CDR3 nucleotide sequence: TGTGCCAGCTCGTCCAGCCACGGGGGAGGTAACTATGGCTACACCTTC. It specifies CASSSSHGGGNYGYTF.

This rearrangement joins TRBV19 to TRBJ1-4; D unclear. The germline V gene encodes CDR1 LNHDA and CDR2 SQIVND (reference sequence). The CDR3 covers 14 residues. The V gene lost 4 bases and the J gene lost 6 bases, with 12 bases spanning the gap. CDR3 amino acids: CASSKDGHYEKLFF. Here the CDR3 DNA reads TGTGCCAGTAGTAAAGACGGCCATTATGAAAAACTGTTTTTT.

This CDR3 is CASRLTSGRAYEQYF. The CDR3 region has the DNA TGTGCCAGCAGACTCACTAGCGGGAGAGCGTACGAGCAGTACTTC. This chain uses TRBV6-1 with TRBJ2-7; TRBD2 agrees at 11 bases. Germline lookup yields CDR1 MNHNS and CDR2 SASEGT. The CDR3 spans 15 residues. With V trimmed by 6 bases and J by 4 bases, 8 bases remained unmatched.

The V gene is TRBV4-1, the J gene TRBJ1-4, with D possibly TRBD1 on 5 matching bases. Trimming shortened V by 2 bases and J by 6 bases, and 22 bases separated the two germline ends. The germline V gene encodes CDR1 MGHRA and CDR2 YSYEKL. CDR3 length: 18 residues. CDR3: CASSQMTTKSRGDEKLFF. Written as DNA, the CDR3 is TGCGCCAGCAGCCAAATGACAACCAAGTCCCGAGGGGATGAAAAACTGTTTTTT.